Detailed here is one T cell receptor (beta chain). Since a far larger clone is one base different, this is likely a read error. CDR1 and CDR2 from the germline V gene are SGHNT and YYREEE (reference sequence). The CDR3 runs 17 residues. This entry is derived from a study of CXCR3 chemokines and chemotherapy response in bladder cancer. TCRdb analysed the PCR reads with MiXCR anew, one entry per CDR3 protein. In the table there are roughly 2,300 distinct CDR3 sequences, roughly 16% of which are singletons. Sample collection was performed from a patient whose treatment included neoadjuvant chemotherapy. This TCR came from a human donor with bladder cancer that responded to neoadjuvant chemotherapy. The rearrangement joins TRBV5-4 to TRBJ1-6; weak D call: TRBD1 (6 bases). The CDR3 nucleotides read TGTGCCAGCAGCTTAGGCCCCAGGGGCTATCCCTATTCACCCCACCACTTT. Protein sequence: CASSLGPRGYPYSPHHF.